One sample yielded the 27 T cell receptor beta chains listed below, sequenced in a study of T cells after yellow fever vaccination. TCRdb passed the 5' RACE reads through MiXCR, listing each CDR3 protein once. The sample has about 310,000 distinct CDR3 sequences; approximately 3.9% are singletons. The source was PBMCs, collected on the day of the yellow fever booster vaccination. The receptors here all came from a young man who received the YFV17D yellow fever vaccine.

The chain recombines TRBV28 with TRBJ1-1; D is unclear. CDR1 and CDR2 from the germline V gene are MDHEN and SYDVKM. The CDR3 loop spans 13 amino acids. The CDR3 spells CGCSLPVSSEAFF. CDR3 sequence (DNA): TGTGGCTGCAGTTTACCGGTCTCTTCTGAAGCTTTCTTT.

The chain joins TRBV6-2 or TRBV6-3 to TRBJ2-3; 7 nucleotides line up with TRBD2. Germline-derived CDR1 and CDR2 are MNHEY and SVGEGT. V gave up 2 bases and J gave up 8 bases; unmatched junction bases: 13. The CDR3 loop spans 16 amino acids. CDR3 amino acids: CASSYRTSETHVTQYF. CDR3 sequence (DNA): TGTGCCAGCAGTTACCGGACTAGTGAAACACATGTTACGCAGTATTTT.

In its sample, this clonotype was seen many times. The chain has TRBV6-5 and TRBJ2-5; D may be TRBD2 (6 bases). This CDR3 comprises 15 residues. V lost 6 bases and J 5 bases, leaving 19 bases between the germline ends. Germline V CDR1 and CDR2: MNHEY, SVGAGI. CDR3 in DNA: TGTGCCAGCAGAGATACCTCCTGGGGGGACGAGACCCAGTACTTC. This sequence encodes CASRDTSWGDETQYF.

Many counts were recorded for this clonotype. This chain links TRBV9 with TRBJ1-2; no definite D call. Trimming pared 0 bases from V and 4 bases from J, leaving 10 bases between. The CDR3 has 14 residues. Germline loops: CDR1 SGDLS, CDR2 YYNGEE. DNA of the CDR3: TGTGCCAGCAGCGTAGACCGGGAGCTCTATGGCTACACCTTC. Translating it yields CASSVDRELYGYTF. Filled out from reference TRBV9 and TRBJ1-2, the complete variable domain reads DSGVTQTPKHLITATGQRVTLRCSPRSGDLSVYWYQQSLDQGLQFLIQYYNGEERAKGNILERFSAQQFPDLHSELNLSSLELGDSALYFCASSVDRELYGYTFGSGTRLTVV.

This clonotype was found many times. The genes are TRBV7-9 and TRBJ2-3; D may match TRBD1 or TRBD2 (6 bases each). V lost 4 bases, J lost 2 bases, and 7 bases lay in between. The CDR3 is made up of 13 amino acids. Per germline, CDR1 SEHNR and CDR2 FQNEAQ (reference sequence). The CDR3 reads CASSWGATDTQYF. For the CDR3, the DNA is TGTGCCAGCAGCTGGGGGGCCACAGATACGCAGTATTTT.

Many counts were recorded for this clonotype. The V call is TRBV7-2, the J call TRBJ2-2; D is possibly TRBD2 (7 bases). The V and J ends lost 4 bases and 0 bases respectively, with 12 bases between them. The CDR3 has 16 amino acids. Germline assignment: CDR1 SGHTA and CDR2 FQGNSA. The CDR3, as DNA: TGTGCCAGCAGCTGGGGGGGGCAAGCGAACACCGGGGAGCTGTTTTTT. Protein sequence: CASSWGGQANTGELFF.

This clonotype was found many times. The J gene is TRBJ2-5, the V gene TRBV28; TRBD1 agrees at 9 bases. V was clipped by 3 bases and J by 0 bases; unmatched bases: 5. Germline CDR1 is MDHEN and CDR2 is SYDVKM. The CDR3 contains 16 residues. The CDR3 is CASSLGQGRYQETQYF. The CDR3 region has the DNA TGTGCCAGCAGTTTGGGACAGGGCCGTTACCAAGAGACCCAGTACTTC.

The chain is built from TRBV5-5 and TRBJ1-5; D not resolved. With 0 bases removed from V and 0 bases from J, the gap between germline ends came to 10 bases. Germline CDR1 and CDR2: SGHKS and YYEKEE (reference sequence). There are 16 residues in the CDR3. Here the CDR3 reads CASSLVPGYSNQPQHF. The DNA for the CDR3 is TGTGCCAGCAGCTTGGTTCCGGGTTATAGCAATCAGCCCCAGCATTTT.

This clonotype was observed at least ten times. V usage is TRBV5-1 and J usage is TRBJ1-1; 11 positions agree with TRBD1. The junction had 8 bases not matched to a gene; V was cut back by 5 bases and J by 5 bases. CDR1 and CDR2 (germline): SGHRS, YFSETQ. The CDR3 extends over 15 amino acids. CDR3 nucleotides: TGCGCCAGCAGTAGGACAGGGGGCGGCTTAACTGAAGCTTTCTTT. It codes for CASSRTGGGLTEAFF.

The V and J genes are TRBV12-3 or TRBV12-4 and TRBJ1-6, with TRBD1 as a possible D gene (5 bases). Trimming cost V 1 base and J 8 bases, with 12 bases left between them. The CDR3 loop spans 15 amino acids. In DNA, the CDR3 is TGTGCCAGCAGTTTAGTGCTGGGGGTCGATTCACCCCTCCACTTT. Translation: CASSLVLGVDSPLHF.

This clonotype showed up just a few times. V is TRBV5-1 and J is TRBJ2-3; tentative D call: TRBD2 (6 bases). In germline, CDR1 is SGHRS, CDR2 YFSETQ. The CDR3 runs to 15 residues. V was pared by 3 bases and J by 6 bases, with 17 bases between. The CDR3 reads CASSSLAVQSDTQYF. For the CDR3, the DNA is TGCGCCAGCAGCTCATTAGCGGTACAGTCCGATACGCAGTATTTT. Combining the CDR3 with reference TRBV5-1 and TRBJ2-3 gives the whole variable domain KAGVTQTPRYLIKTRGQQVTLSCSPISGHRSVSWYQQTPGQGLQFLFEYFSETQRNKGNFPGRFSGRQFSNSRSEMNVSTLELGDSALYLCASSSLAVQSDTQYFGPGTRLTVL.

This clonotype has ten or more counts. The chain joins TRBV4-3 to TRBJ2-3; 11 bases map to TRBD2. Germline V gives CDR1 LGHNA, CDR2 YSLEER. V trimming: 2 bases; J trimming: 5 bases; junction bases outside the gene matches: 9. The length of the CDR3 is 17 residues. For the CDR3, the DNA is TGCGCCAGCAGCCAACTGGTAGCGGGGGGGCGCGGAGATACGCAGTATTTT. As protein: CASSQLVAGGRGDTQYF.

This clonotype was picked up many times. The V call is TRBV18, the J call TRBJ1-1; D gene unclear. Germline V gives CDR1 KGHSH, CDR2 LQKENI. Trimming shortened V by 5 bases and J by 5 bases, and 6 bases separated the two germline ends. This CDR3 contains 11 residues. CDR3 amino acids: CASSSETEAFF. The CDR3 nucleotides are TGTGCCAGCTCATCGGAGACTGAAGCTTTCTTT.

This clonotype showed up just a few times. The CDR3: CASSLWGESNQPQHF. The CDR3 DNA reads as TGTGCCAGCAGTTTGTGGGGGGAGAGCAATCAGCCCCAGCATTTT. This rearrangement joins TRBV28 to TRBJ1-5; maybe TRBD1 (5 bases). The CDR3 is 15 residues long. Trimming shortened V by 3 bases and J by 1 base, and 10 bases separated the two germline ends. Germline V gives CDR1 MDHEN, CDR2 SYDVKM.

This clonotype showed up many times. The J gene is TRBJ2-2, the V gene TRBV4-2; D ambiguous. CDR1 is LGHNA and CDR2 is YNFKEQ in the germline V gene. The CDR3 is 16 residues long. The V end was cut by 0 bases, the J end by 1 base, with 9 bases between. CDR3 amino acids: CASSQDPAENTGELFF. In DNA form, the CDR3 reads TGTGCCAGCAGCCAAGATCCCGCAGAGAACACCGGGGAGCTGTTTTTT.

The chain couples TRBV9 to TRBJ1-2, with 9 bases that match TRBD1. CDR1 and CDR2 (germline): SGDLS, YYNGEE. Germline trimming cut 1 base from V and 5 bases from J; bases unmatched to any gene: 9. The CDR3 has 16 amino acids. For the CDR3, the DNA is TGTGCCAGCAGCGTATCCCCGTCTGGGACAGGGTATGGCTACACCTTC. Encoded protein: CASSVSPSGTGYGYTF.

This clonotype was recorded a few times. This sequence joins TRBV5-1 and TRBJ2-5; possibly TRBD2 for D (5 bases). Germline V lookup: CDR1 SGHRS, CDR2 YFSETQ. The V gene lost 0 bases and the J gene lost 5 bases, with 11 bases spanning the gap. The CDR3 is 14 residues long. CDR3 amino acids: CASSLEGGRETQYF. CDR3 DNA sequence: TGCGCCAGCAGCTTGGAGGGCGGGCGTGAGACCCAGTACTTC.

This clonotype was recorded a few times. The rearrangement joins TRBV7-6 to TRBJ1-1, with TRBD1 as a possible D gene (5 bases). Trimming removed 5 bases at V and 0 bases at J, with 13 bases between. The V gene's germline CDR1 is SGHVS and CDR2 FNYEAQ. This CDR3 is 15 amino acids long. The CDR3 protein is CASSPRDLMNTEAFF. Written as DNA, the CDR3 is TGTGCCAGCAGCCCCCGGGACTTGATGAACACTGAAGCTTTCTTT.

The rearrangement joins TRBV5-4 to TRBJ2-2, with TRBD1 matching 8 bases. With V trimmed by 7 bases and J by 5 bases, 7 bases remained unmatched. CDR1 is SGHNT and CDR2 is YYREEE in the germline V gene (reference sequence). The CDR3 has 14 amino acids. The CDR3 loop reads CASPWDRSTGELFF. The DNA for the CDR3 is TGTGCCAGCCCCTGGGACAGGTCGACCGGGGAGCTGTTTTTT.

This clonotype has ten or more counts. The V and J genes are TRBV7-2 and TRBJ2-7, with D perhaps assigned TRBD1 or TRBD2 (5 bases each). There are 13 residues in the CDR3. Trimming left V 5 bases short and J 9 bases short, with 17 bases between. CDR1 SGHTA and CDR2 FQGNSA come from the germline V gene. The CDR3 DNA reads TGTGCCAGCAGCCCCCGGGACCCTGGCGGGCAGTACTTC. This encodes CASSPRDPGGQYF.

This clonotype was seen repeatedly, ten times or more. This chain connects TRBV11-2 to TRBJ2-1; D perhaps matches TRBD2 (6 bases). CDR1 and CDR2 from the germline V gene are SGHAT and FQNNGV. The CDR3 has 14 amino acids. Trimming shortened V by 0 bases and J by 11 bases, and 14 bases separated the two germline ends. DNA for the CDR3: TGTGCCAGCAGCTTAGAGGTATTTAGCGGAAAGCAGTTCTTC. It translates to CASSLEVFSGKQFF. The full variable domain, with the rest looked up from reference TRBV11-2 and TRBJ2-1, is EAGVAQSPRYKIIEKRQSVAFWCNPISGHATLYWYQQILGQGPKLLIQFQNNGVVDDSQLPKDRFSAERLKGVDSTLKIQPAKLEDSAVYLCASSLEVFSGKQFFGPGTRLTVL.

This clonotype appeared many times. The rearrangement uses TRBV20-1 and TRBJ2-5; D is ambiguous. Deletions cut 3 bases from V and 3 bases from J, with 5 bases between. The CDR3 is 11 residues long. Germline CDR1 reads DFQATT; CDR2 reads SNEGSKA (reference sequence). This CDR3 is CSASTEETQYF. The DNA for the CDR3 is TGCAGTGCTAGCACCGAAGAGACCCAGTACTTC.

Ten or more counts support this clonotype. This rearrangement joins TRBV4-1 to TRBJ1-5; 8 nucleotides align to TRBD1. The length of the CDR3 is 18 residues. Germline-derived CDR1 and CDR2 are MGHRA and YSYEKL. The J segment lost 2 bases and the V segment lost 4 bases, leaving 13 bases of the junction unmatched. Here the CDR3 DNA reads TGCGCCAGCAGCCGACAGGGGTTAGCAGGGGTGGGCAATCAGCCCCAGCATTTT. Protein product: CASSRQGLAGVGNQPQHF.

The CDR3 region has the DNA TGCAGCGTCAAAGACGATGTATCCTACAATGAGCAGTTCTTC. Its translation: CSVKDDVSYNEQFF. The rearrangement joins TRBV29-1 to TRBJ2-1; D gene uncertain. The CDR3 totals 14 residues. V dropped 6 bases and J dropped 1 base, with 13 bases sitting between them. The germline gives CDR1 SQVTM, CDR2 ANQGSEA.

This clonotype was counted ten times or more. The V and J genes are TRBV7-8 and TRBJ2-1, with no clear D. This CDR3 contains 15 residues. V lost 2 bases to trimming and J lost 9 bases, with 17 bases between them. Germline lookup yields CDR1 SGHVS and CDR2 FQNEAQ. In DNA form, the CDR3 reads TGTGCCAGCAGCTTAAGAAGGGATCCTTATGGTGAGCAGTTCTTC. It yields the protein CASSLRRDPYGEQFF.

In this sample, this clonotype turned up a few times. The chain carries TRBV5-1 and TRBJ2-7, with D possibly matching TRBD1 (6 bases). From germline, CDR1 is SGHRS and CDR2 YFSETQ. The CDR3 sequence is 13 residues long. Trimming took off 7 bases at V and 6 bases at J, with 17 bases between the two ends. The CDR3 sequence is CASRTRDIGEQYF. The CDR3 bases are TGCGCCAGCCGAACCCGGGACATCGGCGAGCAGTACTTC.

This clonotype was seen ten or more times. V gene TRBV6-5 combines with J gene TRBJ2-7; TRBD2 matches 7 bases. J was trimmed by 0 bases and V by 0 bases; bases with no gene match: 5. This CDR3 is 16 amino acids long. Germline loops: CDR1 MNHEY, CDR2 SVGAGI. This CDR3 reads CASSYSGSGNSYEQYF. The CDR3 nucleotides are TGTGCCAGCAGTTACTCGGGCAGCGGGAACTCCTACGAGCAGTACTTC.